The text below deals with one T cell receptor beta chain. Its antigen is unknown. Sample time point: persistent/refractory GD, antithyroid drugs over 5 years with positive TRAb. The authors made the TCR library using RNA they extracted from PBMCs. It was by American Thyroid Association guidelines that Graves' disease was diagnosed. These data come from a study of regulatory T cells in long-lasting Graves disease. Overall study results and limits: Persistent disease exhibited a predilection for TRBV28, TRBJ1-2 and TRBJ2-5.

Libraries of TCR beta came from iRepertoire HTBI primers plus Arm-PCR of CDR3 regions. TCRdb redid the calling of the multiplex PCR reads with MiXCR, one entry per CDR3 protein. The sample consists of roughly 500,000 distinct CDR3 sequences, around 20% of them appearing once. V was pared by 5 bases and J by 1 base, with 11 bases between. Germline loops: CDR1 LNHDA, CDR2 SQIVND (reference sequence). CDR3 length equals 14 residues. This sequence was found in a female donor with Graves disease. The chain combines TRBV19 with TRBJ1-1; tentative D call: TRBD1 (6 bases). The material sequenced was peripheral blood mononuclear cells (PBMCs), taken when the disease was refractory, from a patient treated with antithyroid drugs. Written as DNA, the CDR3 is TGTGCCAGTAGTTCGAGGACAGAGAACACTGAAGCTTTCTTT. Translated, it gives CASSSRTENTEAFF.